The rows below give T cell receptor beta chains drawn from one sample of a study of CD8 T cells in Susac syndrome. Each CDR3 protein gets one entry after TCRdb re-called the immunoSEQ multiplex PCR reads with MiXCR. The repertoire has approximately 130,000 distinct CDR3 sequences, around nine tenths of them found once; the top ten carry 0.24%. Material for sequencing was CD8+ T cells from PBMCs. Source of these receptors: a human donor with multiple sclerosis. Each CDR3 is given with its conserved first and last residue.

v_call	j_call	cdr3_aa
TRBV2	TRBJ1-2	CAGYGEKRANYGYTF
TRBV5-4	TRBJ2-7	CASSSPDRWRYEQYF
TRBV7-2	TRBJ1-2	CASSMDRGGGYTF
TRBV7-9	TRBJ1-4	CASSTPQDTHEKLFF
TRBV2	TRBJ2-1	CASSATILYEILLEQFF
TRBV5-1	TRBJ2-2	CASSFDVGQGNTGELFF
TRBV2	TRBJ2-4	CASELAGGWGDIQYF
TRBV10-3	TRBJ2-3	CAAIPGTSGRDTDTQYF
TRBV30	TRBJ1-5	CAWTGGFNQPQHF
TRBV7-9	TRBJ2-7	CASSLVTGVLGEQYF
TRBV15	TRBJ2-1	CATSFHLLAGGPGNEQFF
TRBV7-6	TRBJ2-2	CASSFLGGEYTGELFF
TRBV7-9	TRBJ1-3	CASSSPLNNTIYF
TRBV27	TRBJ1-2	CASSLSIPPGGGDGYTF
TRBV4-1	TRBJ1-4	CASSQERDTEKLFF
TRBV5-1	TRBJ2-7	CASSPQQGQSYEQYF
TRBV27	TRBJ2-7	CASSPGEGITFGEQYF
TRBV25-1	TRBJ2-5	CASSSLAGGPGETQYF
TRBV19	TRBJ2-1	CASNLADSYNEQFF
TRBV5-1	TRBJ2-7	CASSWDFAYEQYF
TRBV27	TRBJ2-3	CASSFLRTDTQYF
TRBV29-1	TRBJ2-7	CSVADRGEEQYF
TRBV9	TRBJ1-1	CASSVETGNTEAFF
TRBV29-1	TRBJ2-1	CSVGTGEGVGQFF
TRBV27	TRBJ1-6	CASRVGQGNSPLHF
TRBV13	TRBJ2-1	CASSLGRRVNEQFF